This T cell receptor beta chain was retrieved from a study of OX40 agonist ivuxolimab in advanced cancers. Clones were sequenced by immunoSEQ multiplex PCR, and TCRdb holds only the in-frame ones, with some missing. The profile shows 45,000 or so clones, about 90% of them singletons. Turning to this clone: Its antigen is still unknown.

The CDR3 sequence is 13 residues long. The germline V gene encodes CDR1 SQVTM and CDR2 ANQGSEA. V lost 5 bases, J lost 9 bases, and 17 bases lay in between. Study-level points and caveats: Among patients with partial responses at 0.1-3.0 mg/kg, clonal expansion was among the lowest.

The rearrangement joins TRBV29-1 to TRBJ2-1, with D unclear. The input for sequencing was CD4+ or CD8+ T cells sorted from blood, taken in a trial of the OX40 agonist ivuxolimab. The origin of this receptor is an adult with an advanced solid tumor such as melanoma, head and neck, liver or kidney cancer. CDR3 in DNA: TGCAGCGTTCCCTCCCCGAAGGTGGGTGAGCAGTTCTTC. Protein sequence: CSVPSPKVGEQFF.